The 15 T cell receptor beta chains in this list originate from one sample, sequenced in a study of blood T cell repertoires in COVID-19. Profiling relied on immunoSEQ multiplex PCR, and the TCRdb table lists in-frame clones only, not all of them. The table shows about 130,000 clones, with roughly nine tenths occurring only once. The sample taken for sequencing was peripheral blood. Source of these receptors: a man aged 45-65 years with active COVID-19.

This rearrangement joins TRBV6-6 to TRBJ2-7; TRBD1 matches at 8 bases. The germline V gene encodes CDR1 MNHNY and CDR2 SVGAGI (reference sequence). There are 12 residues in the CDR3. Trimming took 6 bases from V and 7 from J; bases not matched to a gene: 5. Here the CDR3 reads CASSWTGLEQYV. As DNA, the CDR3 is TGTGCCAGCAGCTGGACAGGGTTAGAGCAGTACGTC.

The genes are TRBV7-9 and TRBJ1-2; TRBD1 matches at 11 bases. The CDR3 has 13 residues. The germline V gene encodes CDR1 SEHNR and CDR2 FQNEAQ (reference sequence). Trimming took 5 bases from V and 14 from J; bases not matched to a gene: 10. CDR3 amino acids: CASSPPGQGVGTF. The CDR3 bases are TGTGCCAGCAGCCCACCGGGACAGGGGGTCGGGACCTTC. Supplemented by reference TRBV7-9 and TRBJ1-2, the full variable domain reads DTGVSQNPRHKITKRGQNVTFRCDPISEHNRLYWYRQTLGQGPEFLTYFQNEAQLEKSRLLSDRFSAERPKGSFSTLEIQRTEQGDSAMYLCASSPPGQGVGTFGSGTRLTVV.

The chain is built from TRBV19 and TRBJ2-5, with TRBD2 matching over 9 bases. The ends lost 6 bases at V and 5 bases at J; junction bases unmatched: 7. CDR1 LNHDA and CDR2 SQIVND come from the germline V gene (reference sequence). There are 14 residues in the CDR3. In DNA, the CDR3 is TGTGCCAGTAGCCAGCTAGCGGGATGGGAGACCCAGTACTTC. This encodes CASSQLAGWETQYF.

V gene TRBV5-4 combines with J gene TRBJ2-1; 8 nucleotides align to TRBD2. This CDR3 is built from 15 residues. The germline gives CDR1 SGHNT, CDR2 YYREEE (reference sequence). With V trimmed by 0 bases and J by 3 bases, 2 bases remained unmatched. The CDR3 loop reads CASSLGGTSYNEQFF. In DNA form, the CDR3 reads TGTGCCAGCAGCTTGGGAGGGACTAGCTACAATGAGCAGTTCTTC.

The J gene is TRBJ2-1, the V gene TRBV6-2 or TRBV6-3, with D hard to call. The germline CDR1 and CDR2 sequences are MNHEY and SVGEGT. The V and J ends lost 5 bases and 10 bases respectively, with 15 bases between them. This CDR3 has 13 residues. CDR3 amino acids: CASSQAGPREQFF. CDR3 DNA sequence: TGTGCCAGCAGTCAGGCAGGTCCCCGAGAGCAGTTCTTC.

The CDR3 here is CASSGTGIEKLFF. The CDR3 nucleotides read TGCGCCAGCAGCGGGACAGGGATTGAAAAACTGTTTTTT. V is TRBV4-1 and J is TRBJ1-4; 9 nucleotides align to TRBD1. Germline V gene lookup returns CDR1 MGHRA and CDR2 YSYEKL. Losses at the gene ends were 5 bases for V and 7 bases for J; bases not matched to a gene: 2. CDR3 length equals 13 residues.

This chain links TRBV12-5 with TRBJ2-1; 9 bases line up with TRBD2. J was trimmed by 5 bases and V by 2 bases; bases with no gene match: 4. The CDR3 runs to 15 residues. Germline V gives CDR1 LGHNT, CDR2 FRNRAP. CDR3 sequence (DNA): TGTGCTAGTGGTTTGAATCCTAGCGGGAACAATGAGCAGTTCTTC. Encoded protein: CASGLNPSGNNEQFF.

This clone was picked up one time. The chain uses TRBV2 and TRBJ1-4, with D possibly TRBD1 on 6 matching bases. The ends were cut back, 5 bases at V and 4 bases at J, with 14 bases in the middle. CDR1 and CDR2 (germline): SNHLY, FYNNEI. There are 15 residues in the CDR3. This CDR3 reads CASSRTDRSNEKLFF. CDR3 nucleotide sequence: TGTGCCAGCAGTCGGACCGACAGGAGTAATGAAAAACTGTTTTTT.

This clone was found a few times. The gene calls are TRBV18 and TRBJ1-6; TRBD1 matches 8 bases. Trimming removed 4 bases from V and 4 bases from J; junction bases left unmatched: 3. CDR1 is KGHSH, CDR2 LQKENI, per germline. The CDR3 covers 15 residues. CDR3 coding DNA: TGTGCCAGCTCACTGGGACAGGTGTATAATTCACCCCTCCACTTT. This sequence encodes CASSLGQVYNSPLHF.

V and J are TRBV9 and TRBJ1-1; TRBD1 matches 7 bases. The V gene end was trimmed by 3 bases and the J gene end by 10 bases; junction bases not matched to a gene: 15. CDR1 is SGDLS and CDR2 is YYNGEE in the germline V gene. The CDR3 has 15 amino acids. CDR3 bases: TGTGCCAGCAGCGCTCACGTCGATGGGGCAGGGGGAGCTTTCTTT. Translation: CASSAHVDGAGGAFF.

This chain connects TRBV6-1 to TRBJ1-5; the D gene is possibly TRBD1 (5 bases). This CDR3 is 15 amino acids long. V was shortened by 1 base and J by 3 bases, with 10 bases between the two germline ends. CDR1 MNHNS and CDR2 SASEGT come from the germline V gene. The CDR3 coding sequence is TGTGCCAGCAGTGAAGGTGTGACAGTCAATCAGCCCCAGCATTTT. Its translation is CASSEGVTVNQPQHF.

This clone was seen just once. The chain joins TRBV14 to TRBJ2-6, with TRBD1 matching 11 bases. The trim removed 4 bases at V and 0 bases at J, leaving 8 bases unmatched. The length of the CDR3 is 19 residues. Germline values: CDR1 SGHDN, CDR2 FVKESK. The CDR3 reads CASSRNPGTGGSGANVLTF. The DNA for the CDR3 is TGTGCCAGCAGCCGTAACCCCGGGACAGGGGGCTCTGGGGCCAACGTCCTGACTTTC.

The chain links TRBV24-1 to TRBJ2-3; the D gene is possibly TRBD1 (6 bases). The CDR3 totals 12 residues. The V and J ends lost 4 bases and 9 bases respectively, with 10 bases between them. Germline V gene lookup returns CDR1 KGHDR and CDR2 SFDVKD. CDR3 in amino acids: CATSDPTGTQYF. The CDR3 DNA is TGTGCCACCAGTGACCCTACAGGGACGCAGTATTTT.

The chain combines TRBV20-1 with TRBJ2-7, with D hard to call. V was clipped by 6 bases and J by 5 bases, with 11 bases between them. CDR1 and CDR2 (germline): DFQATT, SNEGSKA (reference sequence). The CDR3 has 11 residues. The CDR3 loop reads CSAAMGHEQYV. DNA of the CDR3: TGCAGTGCCGCCATGGGCCACGAGCAGTACGTC.

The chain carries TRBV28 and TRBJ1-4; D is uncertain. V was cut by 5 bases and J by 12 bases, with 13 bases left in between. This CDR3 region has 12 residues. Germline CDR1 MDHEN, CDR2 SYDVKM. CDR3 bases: TGTGCCAGCAGTCTAGCCCCCCGGGAACTGTTTTTT. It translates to CASSLAPRELFF.